The present T cell receptor (beta chain) was sequenced within a study of CD8 T cell repertoires and HIV-1 epitope variants. Study context: Controls were a CMV, EBV and flu pool, Ebola AY9, and no peptide.

In the case of this clone: Antigen unknown.

TCRdb's copy holds only in-frame clones and misses some; the assay was immunoSEQ multiplex PCR. The table lists under 7,000 clones, 64% of them singletons. The V end was cut by 4 bases, the J end by 6 bases, with 12 bases between. Per germline, CDR1 MNHEY and CDR2 SVGAGI. This CDR3 region has 13 residues. The sample consisted of cultured CD8+ T cells derived from PBMCs. The chain carries TRBV6-5 and TRBJ1-2, with unresolved D. This TCR was recovered from a male donor with HIV. The CDR3, as DNA: TGTGCCAGCAGTTTTTCGACGGTAGATGGCTACACCTTC. It yields the protein CASSFSTVDGYTF.